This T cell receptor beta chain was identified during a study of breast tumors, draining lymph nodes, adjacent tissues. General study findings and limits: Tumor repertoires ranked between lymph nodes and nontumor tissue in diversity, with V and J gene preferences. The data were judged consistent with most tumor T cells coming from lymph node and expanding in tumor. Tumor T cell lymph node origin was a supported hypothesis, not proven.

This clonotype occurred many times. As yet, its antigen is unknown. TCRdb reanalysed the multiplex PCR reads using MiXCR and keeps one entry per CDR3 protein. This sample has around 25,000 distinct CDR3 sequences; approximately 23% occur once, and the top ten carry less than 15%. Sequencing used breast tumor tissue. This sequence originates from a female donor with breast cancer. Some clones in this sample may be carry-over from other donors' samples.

The CDR3 nucleotides read TGTGCCAGTAGATTAATAGCCGGGGACACCGGGGAGCTGTTTTTT. As protein: CASRLIAGDTGELFF. This rearrangement joins TRBV19 to TRBJ2-2, with D possibly being TRBD2 (5 bases). The ends were cut back, 6 bases at V and 3 bases at J, with 14 bases in the middle. Germline-derived CDR1 and CDR2 are LNHDA and SQIVND (reference sequence). There are 15 residues in the CDR3.